The clone carrying this T cell receptor beta chain was detected a few times. Its antigen remains unidentified. Clones were sequenced by immunoSEQ multiplex PCR, and TCRdb holds only the in-frame ones, with some missing. The table lists 100,000 to 150,000 clones, about nine tenths of them singletons, with 4% to 5.5% in the top ten. The data belong to a study of T cell responses to AZD1222 COVID-19 vaccine. Study outcomes and limitations: The sample set comprised mostly white British donors with more females, and clonal diversity was possibly underestimated. Sampling captured repertoires only after the peak T cell response.

The CDR3 totals 14 residues. Germline CDR1 and CDR2: LGHNA and YNFKEQ. Trimming shortened V by 2 bases and J by 6 bases, and 10 bases separated the two germline ends. The starting material was peripheral blood, obtained on day 0 of MenACWY control vaccination. The sequence came from an adult in good health. The gene calls are TRBV4-2 and TRBJ2-2; D assignment may be TRBD1 or TRBD2 (5 bases each). CDR3 bases: TGTGCCAGCAGCCAAATCCCGGGGCCCGGGGAGCTGTTTTTT. This codes for CASSQIPGPGELFF.